This T cell receptor beta chain emerged from a study of blood T cell repertoires in COVID-19. Study background: Researchers got acute and convalescent COVID-19 samples from the United States, Italy and Spain. The cDNA or gDNA used as material had been derived from T cells, B-cell-depleted T cells, or PBMCs.

Clones were read by immunoSEQ multiplex PCR, and TCRdb kept only the in-frame ones, dropping some. The sample includes around 90,000 clones, 87% of them seen just once. Losses at the gene ends were 3 bases for V and 2 bases for J; bases not matched to a gene: 9. This CDR3 has 16 residues. Germline V gene lookup returns CDR1 MGHRA and CDR2 YSYEKL. The rearrangement joins TRBV4-1 to TRBJ1-1, with 7 positions matching TRBD1. The clonotype originates from a male donor with acute or convalescent COVID-19. The sequenced material came from peripheral blood. The CDR3 region has the DNA TGCGCCAGCAGCCATGCGGGACAGTGGGGTAACACTGAAGCTTTCTTT. This gives the protein CASSHAGQWGNTEAFF.